The source of this T cell receptor beta chain is a study of blood T cell repertoires in COVID-19 (dated by TCRdb to 2018 to 2021). With regard to the full study: The collaborator samples originated in the United States, Italy and Spain and spanned the acute and convalescent phases of COVID-19. Nearly every sample came with metadata listing a de-identified subject ID, COVID-19 status, age in years and sex. The repertoires were released in a freely available public database meant as a resource for research on the immune response to SARS-CoV-2. Samples were obtained from the ongoing ImmuneRACE study (first 160 participants) and from 1,254 subjects provided by 6 global collaborators. Subjects who had been exposed to COVID-19, were actively infected with it, or had recovered from it provided the deeply sampled blood TCRbeta repertoires that made up the dataset. The material from the prospective study consisted of cDNA or gDNA derived from T cells, B-cell-depleted T cells, or PBMCs. Where available, HLA class I and class II types were obtained from metadata supplied by the sample provider rather than from assay-based typing.

Regarding this clone: There is no known antigen for this receptor. Base qualities are missing; no much larger clone stands one base away.

Each collaborating institution followed its own protocols to collect whole blood in K2EDTA tubes. For TCRbeta analysis, collaborator samples were shipped as frozen whole blood, as isolated PBMCs, or as DNA extracted from either sample type. The immunoSEQ Assay, a bias-controlled multiplex PCR, was used to amplify TCRbeta CDR3 regions from genomic DNA. From the authors' description of their analysis: The number of nucleated cells in each sample was estimated by amplification of reference gene primers within the assay. Sequence reads were collapsed and filtered to measure the absolute abundance of every unique TCRbeta CDR3 rearrangement. For each sample, productive Simpson clonality was calculated as the square root of Simpson's diversity index over productive rearrangements. The immuneACCESS repertoire file appears here via TCRdb, limited to in-frame rearrangements. These files lack a portion of the clones; in checked studies, under half of the deficit traces to unresolved V genes, and the cause of the others is not known. V, J and clone size were drawn from that table, and D and trimming were deduced from the DNA. The table for this sample lists approximately 91,000 clones; approximately 72% of them were counted only once. About 24% of the sample is in the top ten clones.

CDR1 and CDR2 are read off the germline V gene (reference sequence) as DFQATT and SNEGSKA. The junction carries 7 bases between V and J, which are trimmed by 3 bases and 5 bases respectively. Inclusive of the bounding cysteine and phenylalanine, the CDR3 is 11 residues long. Just CDR3 DNA is preserved here, 33 bases in frame from base 1. General findings and caveats noted by the study authors: How much clinical and demographic metadata was included differed by source and by participant, and the metadata was provided uncurated.

The chain is encoded by TRBV20-1 joined to TRBJ2-5; D gene: possibly TRBD1, on 5 matching bases. The receptor comes from a man aged 70-80 years with acute or convalescent COVID-19. Sequenced material: peripheral blood. At the DNA level, the sequence is TGCAGTGCTAGTAAGGGGGAGACCCAGTACTTC. It translates to CSASKGETQYF.